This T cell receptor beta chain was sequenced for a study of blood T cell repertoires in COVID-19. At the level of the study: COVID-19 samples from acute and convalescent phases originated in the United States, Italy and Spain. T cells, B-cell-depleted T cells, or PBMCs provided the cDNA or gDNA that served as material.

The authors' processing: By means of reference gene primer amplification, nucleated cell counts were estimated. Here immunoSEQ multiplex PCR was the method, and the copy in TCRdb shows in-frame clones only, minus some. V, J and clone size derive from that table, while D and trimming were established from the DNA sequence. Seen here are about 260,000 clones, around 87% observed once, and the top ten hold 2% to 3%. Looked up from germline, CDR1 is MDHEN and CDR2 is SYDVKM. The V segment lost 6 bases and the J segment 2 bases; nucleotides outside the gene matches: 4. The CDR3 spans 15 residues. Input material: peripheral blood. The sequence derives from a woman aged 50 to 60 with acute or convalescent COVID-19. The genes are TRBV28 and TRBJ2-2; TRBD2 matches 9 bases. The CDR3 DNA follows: TGTGCCAGCAGCGTGACTAGCGGCAACACCGGGGAGCTGTTTTTT. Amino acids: CASSVTSGNTGELFF.